This T cell receptor beta chain was identified during a study of CD8+CD57+ T cells in acquired aplastic anemia. Study outcomes and limitations: Patients and controls had in common 25 to 35 CD8+ CDR3 sequences.

As to this clonotype: No antigen is known for it.

Using genomic DNA as the template, TCR beta VDJ and CDR3 profiling was carried out. Using its own MiXCR run on the reads, TCRdb lists one record per CDR3 protein. The profile shows fewer than 250,000 distinct CDR3 sequences, roughly half of them singletons. Germline lookup yields CDR1 DFQATT and CDR2 SNEGSKA (reference sequence). The CDR3 loop spans 14 amino acids. Between the trimmed V and J ends, which lost 2 bases and 2 bases, there was a span of 13 bases. The source material was sorted CD4+, CD8+, or CD8+CD57+ T cells (not recorded which) from PBMCs. This TCR derives from a human donor in good health, serving as a control. This rearrangement joins TRBV20-1 to TRBJ2-7; D ambiguous. The CDR3 is CSARSPEPAYEQYF. The CDR3 nucleotides are TGCAGTGCTAGAAGTCCAGAGCCTGCCTACGAGCAGTACTTC.